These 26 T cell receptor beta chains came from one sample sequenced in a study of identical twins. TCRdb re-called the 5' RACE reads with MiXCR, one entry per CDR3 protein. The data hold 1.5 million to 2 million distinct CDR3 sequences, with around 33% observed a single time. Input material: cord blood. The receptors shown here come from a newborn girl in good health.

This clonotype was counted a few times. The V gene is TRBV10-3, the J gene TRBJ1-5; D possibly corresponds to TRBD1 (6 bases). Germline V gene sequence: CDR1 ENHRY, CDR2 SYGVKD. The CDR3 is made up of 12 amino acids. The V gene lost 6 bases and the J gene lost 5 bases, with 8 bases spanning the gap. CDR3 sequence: CAIRGADQPQHF. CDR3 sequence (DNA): TGTGCCATCAGGGGGGCAGATCAGCCCCAGCATTTT.

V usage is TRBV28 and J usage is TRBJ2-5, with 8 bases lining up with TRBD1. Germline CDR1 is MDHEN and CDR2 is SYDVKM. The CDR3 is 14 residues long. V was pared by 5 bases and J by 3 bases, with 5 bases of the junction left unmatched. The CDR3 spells CASSPYRGEETQYF. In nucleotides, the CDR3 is TGTGCCAGCAGTCCATACAGGGGGGAAGAGACCCAGTACTTC. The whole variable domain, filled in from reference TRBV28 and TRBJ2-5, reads DVKVTQSSRYLVKRTGEKVFLECVQDMDHENMFWYRQDPGLGLRLIYFSYDVKMKEKGDIPEGYSVSREKKERFSLILESASTNQTSMYLCASSPYRGEETQYFGPGTRLLVL.

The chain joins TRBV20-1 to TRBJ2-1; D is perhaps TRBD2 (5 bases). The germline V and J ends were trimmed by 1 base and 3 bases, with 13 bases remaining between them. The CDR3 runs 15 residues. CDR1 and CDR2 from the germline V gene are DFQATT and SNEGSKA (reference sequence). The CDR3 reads CSARVGATFYNEQFF. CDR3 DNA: TGCAGTGCTAGAGTGGGAGCCACCTTCTACAATGAGCAGTTCTTC.

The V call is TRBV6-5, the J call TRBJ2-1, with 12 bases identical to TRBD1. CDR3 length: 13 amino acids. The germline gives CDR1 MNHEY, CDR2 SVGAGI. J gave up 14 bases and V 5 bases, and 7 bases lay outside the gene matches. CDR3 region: CASSRDRGRPKFF. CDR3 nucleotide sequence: TGTGCCAGCAGTCGGGACAGGGGGCGCCCGAAGTTCTTC.

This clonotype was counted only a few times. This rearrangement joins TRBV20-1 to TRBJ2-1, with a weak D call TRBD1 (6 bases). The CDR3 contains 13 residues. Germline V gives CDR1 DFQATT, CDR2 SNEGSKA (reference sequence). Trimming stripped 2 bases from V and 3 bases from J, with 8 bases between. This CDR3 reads CSARQGRYNEQFF. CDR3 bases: TGCAGTGCTAGACAGGGGCGCTACAATGAGCAGTTCTTC.

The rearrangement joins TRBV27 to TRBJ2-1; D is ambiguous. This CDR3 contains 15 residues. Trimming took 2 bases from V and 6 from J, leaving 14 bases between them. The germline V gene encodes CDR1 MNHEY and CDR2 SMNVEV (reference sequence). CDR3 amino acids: CASSLQIGQINEQFF. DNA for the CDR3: TGTGCCAGCAGTTTACAGATAGGGCAGATCAATGAGCAGTTCTTC.

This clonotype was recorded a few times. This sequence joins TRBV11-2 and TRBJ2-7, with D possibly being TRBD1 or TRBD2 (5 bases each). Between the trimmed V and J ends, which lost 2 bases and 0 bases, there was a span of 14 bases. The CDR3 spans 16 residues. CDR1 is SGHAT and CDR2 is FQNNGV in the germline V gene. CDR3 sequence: CASSLLGGSPSYEQYF. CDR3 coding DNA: TGTGCCAGCAGCTTACTTGGGGGATCGCCCTCCTACGAGCAGTACTTC.

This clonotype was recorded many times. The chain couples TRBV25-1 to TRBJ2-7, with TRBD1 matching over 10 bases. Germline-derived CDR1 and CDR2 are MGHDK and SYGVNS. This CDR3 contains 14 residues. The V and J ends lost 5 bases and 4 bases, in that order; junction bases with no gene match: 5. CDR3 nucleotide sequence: TGTGCCAGCAGTAGGACAGGGGGTTTTTACGAGCAGTACTTC. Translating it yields CASSRTGGFYEQYF.

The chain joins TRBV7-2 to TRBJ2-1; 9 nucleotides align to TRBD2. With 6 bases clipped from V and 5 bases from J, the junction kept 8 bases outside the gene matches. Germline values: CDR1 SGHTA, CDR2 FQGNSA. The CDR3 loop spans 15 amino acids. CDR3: CASRGSLAGHNEQFF. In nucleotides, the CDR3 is TGTGCCAGCAGGGGGAGCCTAGCGGGGCACAATGAGCAGTTCTTC.

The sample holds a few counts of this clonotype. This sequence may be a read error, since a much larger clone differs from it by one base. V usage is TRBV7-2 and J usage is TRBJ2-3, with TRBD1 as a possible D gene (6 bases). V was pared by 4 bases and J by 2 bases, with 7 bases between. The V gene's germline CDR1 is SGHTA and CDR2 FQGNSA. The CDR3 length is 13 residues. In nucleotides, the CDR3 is TGTGCCAGCAGCTCGGGACACACAGATACGCAGTATTTT. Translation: CASSSGHTDTQYF. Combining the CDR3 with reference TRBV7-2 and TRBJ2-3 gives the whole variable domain GAGVSQSPSNKVTEKGKDVELRCDPISGHTALYWYRQSLGQGLEFLIYFQGNSAPDKSGLPSDRFSAERTGGSVSTLTIQRTQQEDSAVYLCASSSGHTDTQYFGPGTRLTVL.

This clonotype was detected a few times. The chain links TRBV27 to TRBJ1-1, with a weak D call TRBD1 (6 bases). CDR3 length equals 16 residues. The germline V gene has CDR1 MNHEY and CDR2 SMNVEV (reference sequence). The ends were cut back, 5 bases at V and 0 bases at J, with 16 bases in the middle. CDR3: CASSPSTGPMNTEAFF. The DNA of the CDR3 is TGTGCCAGCAGTCCCTCGACAGGACCGATGAACACTGAAGCTTTCTTT.

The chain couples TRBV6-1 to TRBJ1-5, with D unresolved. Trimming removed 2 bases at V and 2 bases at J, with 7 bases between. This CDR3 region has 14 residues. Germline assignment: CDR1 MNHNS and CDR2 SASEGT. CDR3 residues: CASSERPGNQPQHF. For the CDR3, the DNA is TGTGCCAGCAGTGAACGGCCGGGCAATCAGCCCCAGCATTTT.

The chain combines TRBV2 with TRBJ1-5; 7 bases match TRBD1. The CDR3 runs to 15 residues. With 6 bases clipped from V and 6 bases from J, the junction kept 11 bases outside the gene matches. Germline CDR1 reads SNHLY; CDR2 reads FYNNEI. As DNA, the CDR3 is TGTGCCAGCAGGGCTCCGGGACAGCCTCGTCAGCCCCAGCATTTT. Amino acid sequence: CASRAPGQPRQPQHF.

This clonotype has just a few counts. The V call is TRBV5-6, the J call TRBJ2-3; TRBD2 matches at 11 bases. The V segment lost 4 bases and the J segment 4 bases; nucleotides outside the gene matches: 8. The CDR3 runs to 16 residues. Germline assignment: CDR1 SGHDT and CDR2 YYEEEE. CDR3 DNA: TGTGCCAGCAGCCGCATGCGACTAGCGGGGTCAGATACGCAGTATTTT. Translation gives CASSRMRLAGSDTQYF.

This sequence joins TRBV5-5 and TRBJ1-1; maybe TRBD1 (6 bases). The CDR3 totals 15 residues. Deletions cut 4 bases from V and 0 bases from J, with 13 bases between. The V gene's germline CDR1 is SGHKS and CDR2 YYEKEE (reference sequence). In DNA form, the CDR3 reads TGTGCCAGCAGCGGCAGGGGATCCATGAACACTGAAGCTTTCTTT. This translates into CASSGRGSMNTEAFF. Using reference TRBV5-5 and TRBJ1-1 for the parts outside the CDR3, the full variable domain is DAGVTQSPTHLIKTRGQQVTLRCSPISGHKSVSWYQQVLGQGPQFIFQYYEKEERGRGNFPDRFSARQFPNYSSELNVNALLLGDSALYLCASSGRGSMNTEAFFGQGTRLTVV.

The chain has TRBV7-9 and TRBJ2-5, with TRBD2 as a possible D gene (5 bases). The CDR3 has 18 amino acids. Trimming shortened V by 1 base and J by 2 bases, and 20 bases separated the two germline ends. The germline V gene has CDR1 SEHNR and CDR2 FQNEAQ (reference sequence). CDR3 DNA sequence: TGTGCCAGCAGCTTAGTGGTACGGCGAGGGCCCAATCAAGAGACCCAGTACTTC. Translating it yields CASSLVVRRGPNQETQYF.

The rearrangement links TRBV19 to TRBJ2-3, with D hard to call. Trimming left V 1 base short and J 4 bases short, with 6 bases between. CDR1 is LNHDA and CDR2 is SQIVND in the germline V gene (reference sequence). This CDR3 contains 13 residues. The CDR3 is CASSIGVPDTQYF. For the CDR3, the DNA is TGTGCCAGTAGTATAGGAGTTCCAGATACGCAGTATTTT.

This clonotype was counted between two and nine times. Written as DNA, the CDR3 is TGCAGTGCTAGATACGGCCCCCAAGAGACCCAGTACTTC. It translates to CSARYGPQETQYF. The V call is TRBV20-1, the J call TRBJ2-5; unclear D gene. CDR1 and CDR2 (germline): DFQATT, SNEGSKA (reference sequence). The ends were cut back, 2 bases at V and 1 base at J, with 8 bases in the middle. The CDR3 is made up of 13 amino acids.

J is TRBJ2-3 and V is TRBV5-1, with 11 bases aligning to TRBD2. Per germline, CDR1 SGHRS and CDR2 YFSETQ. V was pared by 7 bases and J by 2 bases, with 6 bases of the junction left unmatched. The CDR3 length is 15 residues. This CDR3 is CASGPGLAVTDTQYF. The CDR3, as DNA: TGCGCCAGCGGCCCGGGACTAGCGGTCACAGATACGCAGTATTTT.

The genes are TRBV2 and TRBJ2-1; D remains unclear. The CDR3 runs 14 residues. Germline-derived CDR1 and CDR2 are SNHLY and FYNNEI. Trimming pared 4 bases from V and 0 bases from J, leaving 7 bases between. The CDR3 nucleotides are TGTGCCAGCAGTGGTTTACGCTCCTACAATGAGCAGTTCTTC. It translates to CASSGLRSYNEQFF.

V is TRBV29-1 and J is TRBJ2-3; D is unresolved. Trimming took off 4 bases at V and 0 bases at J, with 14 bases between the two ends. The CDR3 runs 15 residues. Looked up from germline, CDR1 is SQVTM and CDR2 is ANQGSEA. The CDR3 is CSVVSRPLSTDTQYF. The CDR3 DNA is TGCAGCGTTGTATCCAGGCCCCTTAGCACAGATACGCAGTATTTT.

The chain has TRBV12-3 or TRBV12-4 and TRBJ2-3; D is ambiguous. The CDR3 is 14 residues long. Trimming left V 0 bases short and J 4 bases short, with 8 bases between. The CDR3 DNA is TGTGCCAGCAGTTTAGCCCTCTTCGCAGATACGCAGTATTTT. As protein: CASSLALFADTQYF.

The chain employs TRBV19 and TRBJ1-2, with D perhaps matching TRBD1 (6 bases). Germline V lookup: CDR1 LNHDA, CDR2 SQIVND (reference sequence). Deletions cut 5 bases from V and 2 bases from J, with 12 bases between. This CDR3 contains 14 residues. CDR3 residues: CASSAATGNYGYTF. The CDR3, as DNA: TGTGCCAGTAGTGCTGCAACAGGGAACTATGGCTACACCTTC. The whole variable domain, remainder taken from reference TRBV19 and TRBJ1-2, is DGGITQSPKYLFRKEGQNVTLSCEQNLNHDAMYWYRQDPGQGLRLIYYSQIVNDFQKGDIAEGYSVSREKKESFPLTVTSAQKNPTAFYLCASSAATGNYGYTFGSGTRLTVV.

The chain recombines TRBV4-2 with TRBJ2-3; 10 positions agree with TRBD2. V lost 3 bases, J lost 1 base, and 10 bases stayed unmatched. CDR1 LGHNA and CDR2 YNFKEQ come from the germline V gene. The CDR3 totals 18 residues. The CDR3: CASSQGTSGTRGTDTQYF. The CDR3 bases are TGTGCCAGCAGCCAGGGTACTAGCGGGACAAGGGGCACAGATACGCAGTATTTT.

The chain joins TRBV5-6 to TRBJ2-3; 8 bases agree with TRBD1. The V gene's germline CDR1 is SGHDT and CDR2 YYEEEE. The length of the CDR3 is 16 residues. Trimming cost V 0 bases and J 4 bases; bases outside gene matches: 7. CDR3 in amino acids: CASSLEGPTGADTQYF. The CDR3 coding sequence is TGTGCCAGCAGCTTGGAGGGTCCGACAGGGGCAGATACGCAGTATTTT.

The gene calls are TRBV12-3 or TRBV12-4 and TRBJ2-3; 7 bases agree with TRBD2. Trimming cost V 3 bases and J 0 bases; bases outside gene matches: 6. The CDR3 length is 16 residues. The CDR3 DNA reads TGTGCCAGCAGTTTCGCGAGCGGGATGAGCACAGATACGCAGTATTTT. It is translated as CASSFASGMSTDTQYF.